This T cell receptor beta chain was retrieved from a study of T-cell reconstitution after alpha-beta-depleted transplantation in children. The CDR3 contains 11 residues. Germline V lookup: CDR1 SEHNR, CDR2 FQNEAQ (reference sequence). V was clipped by 8 bases and J by 7 bases, with 11 bases between them. At least ten counts were recorded for this clonotype. Using unique molecular identifiers, the investigators prepared the TCRbeta library. MiXCR, applied by TCRdb to the PCR reads, yields one record per CDR3 protein. The repertoire holds 240,000 or so distinct CDR3 sequences, with around 7.8% as singletons.

The origin of this receptor is a male patient younger than 18 who had a stem cell transplant for acute lymphoblastic leukemia, so the T cells may come from the graft donor. The J gene is TRBJ1-2, the V gene TRBV7-9, with D possibly TRBD1 on 5 matching bases. Material: PBMCs, mostly from graft donor cells, obtained 180 days after TCRalphabeta/CD19-depleted stem cell transplant. Written as DNA, the CDR3 is TGTGCCAGCCTCGGAGGGGTTGGCTACACCTTC. Its protein product is CASLGGVGYTF.